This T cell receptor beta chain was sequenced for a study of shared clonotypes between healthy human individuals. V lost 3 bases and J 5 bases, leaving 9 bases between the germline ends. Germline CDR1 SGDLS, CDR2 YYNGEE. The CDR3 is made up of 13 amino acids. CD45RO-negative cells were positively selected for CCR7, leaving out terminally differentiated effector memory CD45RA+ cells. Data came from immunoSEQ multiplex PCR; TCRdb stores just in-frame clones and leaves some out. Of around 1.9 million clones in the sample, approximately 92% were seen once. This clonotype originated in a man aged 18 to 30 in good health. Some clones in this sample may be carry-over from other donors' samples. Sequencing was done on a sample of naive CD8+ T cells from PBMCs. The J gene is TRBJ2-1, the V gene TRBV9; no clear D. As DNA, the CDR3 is TGTGCCAGCAGCGCCACCCCCAACAATGAGCAGTTCTTC. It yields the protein CASSATPNNEQFF.